The T cell receptor (beta chain) under discussion was sequenced for a study of cytomegalovirus exposure and HLA in healthy donors. Study overall: Unique TCRs from HLA-typed donors, roughly 89 million of them, were held in an early data release. The study's findings and limits: Many donors shared some public TCRs, even though most TCR sequences were rare. In a later analysis, at a false discovery rate of 0.05, fewer than 20,000 TCR beta sequences were associated with HLA alleles.

Healthy donors of bone marrow made up the group. A multiplex PCR was run with 60 Vbeta primers and 13 Jbeta primers. The protocol was immunoSEQ multiplex PCR, while the TCRdb copy is restricted to in-frame clones and leaves out a portion. The data show approximately 100,000 clones, under 80% seen once. This clone has only one observation. Its antigen is as yet unknown. CDR1 is SGHAT, CDR2 FQNNGV, per germline. CDR3 size: 16 residues. Trimming removed 3 bases from V and 3 bases from J, with 17 bases in between. The source is a human donor in good health. V is TRBV11-2 and J is TRBJ1-1; no firm D call. Sequencing was performed on PBMCs. CDR3 sequence (DNA): TGTGCCAGCAGCTTCCTTCCACGGCGGCGGGACACTGAAGCTTTCTTT. Its protein is CASSFLPRRRDTEAFF.